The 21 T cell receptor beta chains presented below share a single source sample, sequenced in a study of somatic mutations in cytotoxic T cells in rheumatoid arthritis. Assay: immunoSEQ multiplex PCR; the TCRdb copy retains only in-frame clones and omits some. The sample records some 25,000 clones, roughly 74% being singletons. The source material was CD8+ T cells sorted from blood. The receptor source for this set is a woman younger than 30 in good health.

CDR3 nucleotides: TGTGCCAGCAGCCACTCGGGAGGGACCGGGGAGCTGTTTTTT. It codes for CASSHSGGTGELFF. The rearrangement uses TRBV28 and TRBJ2-2, with TRBD2 matching 8 bases. The germline CDR1 and CDR2 sequences are MDHEN and SYDVKM. With 6 bases clipped from V and 5 bases from J, the junction kept 5 bases outside the gene matches. The CDR3 is made up of 14 amino acids.

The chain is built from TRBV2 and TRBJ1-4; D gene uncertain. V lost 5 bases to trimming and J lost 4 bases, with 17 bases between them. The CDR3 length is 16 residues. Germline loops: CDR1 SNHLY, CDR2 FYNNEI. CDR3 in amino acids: CASSPAGTVFNEKLFF. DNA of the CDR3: TGTGCCAGCAGTCCCGCGGGAACAGTCTTTAATGAAAAACTGTTTTTT.

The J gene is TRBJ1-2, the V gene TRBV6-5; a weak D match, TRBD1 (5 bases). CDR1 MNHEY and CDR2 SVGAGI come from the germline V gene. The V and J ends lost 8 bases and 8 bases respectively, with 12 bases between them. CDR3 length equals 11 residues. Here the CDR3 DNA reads TGTGCCAGCGCGGCGGGGGAGGGCTACACCTTC. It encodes CASAAGEGYTF.

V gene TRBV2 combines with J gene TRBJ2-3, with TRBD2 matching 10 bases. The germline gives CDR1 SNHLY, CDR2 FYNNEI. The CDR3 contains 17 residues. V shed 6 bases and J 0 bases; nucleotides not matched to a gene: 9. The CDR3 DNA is TGTGCCAGCAGCCCCGAGCGGGGGGGCCGTAGCACAGATACGCAGTATTTT. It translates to CASSPERGGRSTDTQYF.

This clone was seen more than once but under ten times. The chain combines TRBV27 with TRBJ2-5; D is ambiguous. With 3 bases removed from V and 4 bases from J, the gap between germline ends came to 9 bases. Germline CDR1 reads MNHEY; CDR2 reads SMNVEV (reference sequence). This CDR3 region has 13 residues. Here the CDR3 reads CASSFWASETQYF. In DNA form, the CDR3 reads TGTGCCAGCAGTTTTTGGGCCTCAGAGACCCAGTACTTC.

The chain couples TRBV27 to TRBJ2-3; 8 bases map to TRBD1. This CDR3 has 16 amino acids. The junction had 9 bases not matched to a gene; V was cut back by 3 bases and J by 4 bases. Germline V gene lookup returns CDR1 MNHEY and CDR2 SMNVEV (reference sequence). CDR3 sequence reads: CASSLIGGTGADTQYF. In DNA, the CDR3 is TGTGCCAGCAGTTTGATAGGAGGGACAGGCGCAGATACGCAGTATTTT.

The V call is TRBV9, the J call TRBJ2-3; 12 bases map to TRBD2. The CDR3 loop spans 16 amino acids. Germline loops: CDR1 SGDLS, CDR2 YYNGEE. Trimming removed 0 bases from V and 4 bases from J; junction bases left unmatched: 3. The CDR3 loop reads CASSVGTSGEPDTQYF. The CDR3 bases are TGTGCCAGCAGCGTAGGGACTAGCGGGGAACCAGATACGCAGTATTTT.

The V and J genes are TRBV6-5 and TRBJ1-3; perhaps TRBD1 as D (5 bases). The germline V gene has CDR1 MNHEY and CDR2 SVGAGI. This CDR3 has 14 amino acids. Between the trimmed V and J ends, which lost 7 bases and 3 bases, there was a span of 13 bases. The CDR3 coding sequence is TGTGCCAGCACTAACTGGGGCCTTGGAAACACCATATATTTT. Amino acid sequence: CASTNWGLGNTIYF.

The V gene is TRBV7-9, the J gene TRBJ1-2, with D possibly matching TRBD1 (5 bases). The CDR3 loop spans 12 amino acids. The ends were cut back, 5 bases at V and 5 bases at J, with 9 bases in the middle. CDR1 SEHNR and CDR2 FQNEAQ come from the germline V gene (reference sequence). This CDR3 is CASSPDTYGYTF. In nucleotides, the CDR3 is TGTGCCAGCAGCCCGGACACGTATGGCTACACCTTC.

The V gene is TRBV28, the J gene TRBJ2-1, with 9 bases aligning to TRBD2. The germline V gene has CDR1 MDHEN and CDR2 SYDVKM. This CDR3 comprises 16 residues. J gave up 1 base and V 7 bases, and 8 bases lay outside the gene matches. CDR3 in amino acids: CASTPLAGLSYNEQFF. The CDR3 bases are TGTGCCAGCACTCCCCTAGCGGGACTGTCCTACAATGAGCAGTTCTTC. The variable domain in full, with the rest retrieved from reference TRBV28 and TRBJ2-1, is DVKVTQSSRYLVKRTGEKVFLECVQDMDHENMFWYRQDPGLGLRLIYFSYDVKMKEKGDIPEGYSVSREKKERFSLILESASTNQTSMYLCASTPLAGLSYNEQFFGPGTRLTVL.

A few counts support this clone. CDR3 DNA: TGTGCCAGTAGTAAGACAGGGGATACCGGGGAGCTGTTTTTT. This sequence encodes CASSKTGDTGELFF. This chain uses TRBV19 with TRBJ2-2; 8 positions agree with TRBD1. After removal of 4 bases from V and 5 bases from J, the junction contained 3 bases not matched to a gene. CDR1 is LNHDA, CDR2 SQIVND, per germline (reference sequence). CDR3 length: 14 amino acids.

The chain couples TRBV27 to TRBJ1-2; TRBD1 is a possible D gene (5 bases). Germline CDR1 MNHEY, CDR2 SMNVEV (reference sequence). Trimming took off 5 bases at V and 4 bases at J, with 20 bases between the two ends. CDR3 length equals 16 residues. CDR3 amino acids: CASSPSWVQALYGYTF. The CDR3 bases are TGTGCCAGCAGTCCCTCCTGGGTACAGGCTCTCTATGGCTACACCTTC.

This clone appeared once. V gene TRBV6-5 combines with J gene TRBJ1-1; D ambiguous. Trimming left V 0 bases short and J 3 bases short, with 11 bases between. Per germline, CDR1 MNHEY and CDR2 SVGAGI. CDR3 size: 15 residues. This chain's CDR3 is CASSYSPVGHTEAFF. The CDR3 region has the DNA TGTGCCAGCAGTTACTCGCCGGTGGGCCACACTGAAGCTTTCTTT.

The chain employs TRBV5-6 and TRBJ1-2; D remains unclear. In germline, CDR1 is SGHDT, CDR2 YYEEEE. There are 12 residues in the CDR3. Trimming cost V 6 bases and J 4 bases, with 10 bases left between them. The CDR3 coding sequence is TGTGCCAGCACCCTGAGGAGCTATGGCTACACCTTC. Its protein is CASTLRSYGYTF.

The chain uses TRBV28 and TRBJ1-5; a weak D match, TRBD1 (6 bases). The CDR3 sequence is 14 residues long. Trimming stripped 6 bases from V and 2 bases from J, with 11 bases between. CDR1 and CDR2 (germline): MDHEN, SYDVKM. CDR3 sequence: CASRERQGNQPQHF. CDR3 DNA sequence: TGTGCCAGCAGGGAGAGACAGGGCAATCAGCCCCAGCATTTT.

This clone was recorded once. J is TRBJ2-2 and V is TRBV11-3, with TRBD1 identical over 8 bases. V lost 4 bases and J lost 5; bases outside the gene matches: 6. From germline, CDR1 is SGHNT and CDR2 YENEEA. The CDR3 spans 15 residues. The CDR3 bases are TGTGCCAGCAGCTCCCCGGGGACAGGTACCGGGGAGCTGTTTTTT. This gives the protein CASSSPGTGTGELFF.

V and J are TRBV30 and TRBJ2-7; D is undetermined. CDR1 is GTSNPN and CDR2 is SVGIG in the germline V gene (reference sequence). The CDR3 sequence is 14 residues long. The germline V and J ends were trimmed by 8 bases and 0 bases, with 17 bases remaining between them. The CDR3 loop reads CALTDGGSSYEQYF. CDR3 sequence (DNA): TGTGCCCTAACCGATGGCGGAAGCTCCTACGAGCAGTACTTC.

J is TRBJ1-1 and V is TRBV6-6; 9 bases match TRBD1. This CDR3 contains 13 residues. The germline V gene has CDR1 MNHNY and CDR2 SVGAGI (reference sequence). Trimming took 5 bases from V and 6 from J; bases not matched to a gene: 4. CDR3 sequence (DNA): TGTGCCAGCAGTACGACAGGGGGGGCTGAAGCTTTCTTT. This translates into CASSTTGGAEAFF.

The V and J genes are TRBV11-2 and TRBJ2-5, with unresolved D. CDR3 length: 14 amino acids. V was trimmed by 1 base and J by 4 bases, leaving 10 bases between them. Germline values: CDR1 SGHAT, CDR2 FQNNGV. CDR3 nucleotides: TGTGCCAGCAGCTTAGCTTCGTCCACAGAGACCCAGTACTTC. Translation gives CASSLASSTETQYF.

CDR3 nucleotide sequence: TGTGCCAGCAGCTTAACCGGGACCAGTGTCTATGGCTACACCTTC. Encoded protein: CASSLTGTSVYGYTF. The rearrangement links TRBV7-9 to TRBJ1-2, with D maybe TRBD1 (5 bases). CDR3 length equals 15 residues. V was trimmed by 2 bases and J by 4 bases, leaving 14 bases between them. Germline CDR1 is SEHNR and CDR2 is FQNEAQ (reference sequence).

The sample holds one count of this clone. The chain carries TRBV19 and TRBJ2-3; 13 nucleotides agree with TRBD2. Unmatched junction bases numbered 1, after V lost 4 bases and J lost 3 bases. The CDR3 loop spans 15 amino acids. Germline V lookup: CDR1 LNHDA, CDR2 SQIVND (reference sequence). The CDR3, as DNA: TGTGCCAGTAGTAAGACTAGCGGGAGGACAGATACGCAGTATTTT. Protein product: CASSKTSGRTDTQYF.